The rows below give T cell receptor beta chains drawn from one sample of a study of cytotoxic CD8 clonotypes in ibrutinib-treated CLL. Sequencing used immunoSEQ multiplex PCR; TCRdb keeps in-frame clones, though not all of them. This table holds some 140,000 clones, less than 95% found once. The specimen comprised PBMCs, sampled after 12 months of ibrutinib treatment. The receptors come from a human donor with chronic lymphocytic leukemia. CDR3s include the opening cysteine and the closing phenylalanine or tryptophan. D genes are given only for firm matches.

d_gene	v_gene	j_gene	CDR3aa	CDR3nt
.	TRBV19	TRBJ1-1	CASSPQTGKNTEAFF	TGTGCCAGTAGTCCACAAACAGGAAAGAACACTGAAGCTTTCTTT
TRBD1	TRBV7-3	TRBJ2-1	CASSRRPDRPDNEQFF	TGTGCCAGCAGCCGACGCCCGGACAGGCCGGACAATGAGCAGTTCTTC
TRBD1	TRBV4-2	TRBJ2-3	CASSPGQDVDTQYF	TGTGCCAGCAGCCCAGGACAGGACGTAGATACGCAGTATTTT
.	TRBV29-1	TRBJ1-4	CSVVEGSSEKLFF	TGCAGCGTTGTCGAGGGTTCCAGTGAAAAACTGTTTTTT
.	TRBV6-4	TRBJ1-2	CASSTQGGGGYTF	TGTGCCAGCAGCACCCAAGGGGGAGGTGGCTACACCTTC
TRBD2	TRBV5-1	TRBJ2-5	CASSLRGGESETQYF	TGCGCCAGCAGCTTGCGGGGGGGTGAGTCGGAGACCCAGTACTTC
.	TRBV28	TRBJ2-3	CASGGSTDTQYF	TGTGCCAGCGGCGGGAGCACAGATACGCAGTATTTT
.	TRBV5-4	TRBJ2-3	CASSFSLKQGGTDTQYF	TGTGCCAGCAGCTTTAGTCTAAAACAGGGTGGCACAGATACGCAGTATTTT
TRBD1	TRBV7-8	TRBJ1-5	CASSLRDRGNQPQHF	TGTGCCAGCAGCCTACGGGACAGGGGCAATCAGCCCCAGCATTTT
.	TRBV10-1	TRBJ2-3	CASSRRSGTDTQYF	TGCGCCAGCAGCCGACGTTCCGGCACAGATACGCAGTATTTT
.	TRBV6-6	TRBJ1-2	CASSPLRGKGGYTF	TGTGCCAGCAGTCCACTGCGCGGCAAGGGGGGCTACACCTTC